This T cell receptor (beta chain) comes out of a study of blood T cell repertoires in COVID-19. Overall study: The origin of the acute and convalescent COVID-19 samples was the United States, Italy and Spain. From T cells, B-cell-depleted T cells, or PBMCs came the material, which was cDNA or gDNA.

Germline CDR1 is SNHLY and CDR2 is FYNNEI. The CDR3 runs 16 residues. V lost 2 bases to trimming and J lost 7 bases, with 18 bases between them. Original processing methods: Nucleated cell number was recorded as an estimate derived from reference gene primer amplification. Clones were read by immunoSEQ multiplex PCR, and TCRdb kept only the in-frame ones, dropping some. V, J and clone size were drawn from that table, and D and trimming were deduced from the DNA. This sample yields tens of thousands of clones, of which around 80% are seen a single time; under 3.5% belongs to the top ten. The sequencing input was peripheral blood. The origin of this receptor is a man in his 60s with acute or convalescent COVID-19. The chain recombines TRBV2 with TRBJ1-5; D might be TRBD1 (5 bases). The CDR3 DNA sequence: TGTGCCAGCAGTGAAAGTGCAGGGAGGGTAGGACAGCCCCAGCATTTT. Its protein is CASSESAGRVGQPQHF.